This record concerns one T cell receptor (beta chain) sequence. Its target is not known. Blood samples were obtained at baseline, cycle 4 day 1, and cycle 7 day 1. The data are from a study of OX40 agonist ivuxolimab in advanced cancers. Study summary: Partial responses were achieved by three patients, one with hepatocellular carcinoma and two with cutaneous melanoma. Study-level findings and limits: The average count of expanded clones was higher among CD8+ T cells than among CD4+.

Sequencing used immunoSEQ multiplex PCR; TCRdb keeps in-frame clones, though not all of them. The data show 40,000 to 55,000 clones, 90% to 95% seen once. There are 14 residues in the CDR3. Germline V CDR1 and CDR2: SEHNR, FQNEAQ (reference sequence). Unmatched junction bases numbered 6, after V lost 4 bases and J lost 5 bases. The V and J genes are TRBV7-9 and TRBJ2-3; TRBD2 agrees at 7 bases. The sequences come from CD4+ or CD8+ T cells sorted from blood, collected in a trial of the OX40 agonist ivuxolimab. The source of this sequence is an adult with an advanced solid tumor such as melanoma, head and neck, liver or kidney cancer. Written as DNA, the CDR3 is TGTGCCAGCAGCTCTCGGACTAGTCAAGATACGCAGTATTTT. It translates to CASSSRTSQDTQYF.